Listed below are T cell receptor beta chains from one sample, sequenced in a study of T cell responses to AZD1222 COVID-19 vaccine. Profiled with immunoSEQ multiplex PCR; TCRdb holds only in-frame clones, not every one. This table has 250,000 to 300,000 clones, 85% to 95% appearing once. This material consisted of peripheral blood, taken 28 days after the second AZD1222 dose. These receptors were taken from an adult who received the AZD1222 COVID-19 vaccine. The CDR3 runs from the conserved cysteine through the conserved F or W. Each record gives: clone size, D gene, J gene, V gene, CDR3 protein, CDR3 DNA. D genes are given only for firm matches. Expanded clones get a size class; other rows say once, few or many, or leave the size out.

once | TRBD2 | TRBJ2-1 | TRBV28 | CASSPSGTYNEQFF | TGTGCCAGCAGTCCCAGCGGGACCTACAATGAGCAGTTCTTC
once | TRBD1 | TRBJ2-7 | TRBV29-1 | CSDLLGGTGQDEQYF | TGCAGCGATCTATTGGGGGGGACAGGGCAAGACGAGCAGTACTTC
. | . | TRBJ1-1 | TRBV12-3/TRBV12-4 | CASTREGGKAFF | TGTGCCAGCACCAGAGAGGGGGGGAAAGCTTTCTTT
. | . | TRBJ1-6 | TRBV28 | CASSDRALNSPLHF | TGTGCCAGCAGTGACCGGGCCCTTAATTCACCCCTCCACTTT
once | . | TRBJ2-7 | TRBV11-1 | CASSLGARTYEQYF | TGTGCCAGCAGCTTAGGTGCCAGAACCTACGAGCAGTACTTC
. | TRBD2 | TRBJ2-1 | TRBV28 | CASSPLAGGGEQFF | TGTGCCAGCAGTCCGCTAGCGGGGGGGGGTGAGCAGTTCTTC
. | TRBD2 | TRBJ2-5 | TRBV28 | CASSLVVPGGTRETQYF | TGTGCCAGCAGTTTAGTAGTTCCGGGGGGGACCCGGGAGACCCAGTACTTC
. | . | TRBJ1-5 | TRBV28 | CASSLRGFRQPQHF | TGTGCCAGCAGTTTAAGGGGATTTCGGCAGCCCCAGCATTTT
once | TRBD2 | TRBJ2-1 | TRBV9 | CASSGGTRAENEQFF | TGTGCCAGCAGCGGTGGGACTAGAGCAGAAAATGAGCAGTTCTTC
. | . | TRBJ2-1 | TRBV20-1 | CSARQGYEQFF | TGCAGTGCTCGCCAGGGGTATGAGCAGTTCTTC
. | . | TRBJ2-3 | TRBV15 | CATSRDPHSTDTQYF | TGTGCCACCAGCAGAGATCCCCATAGCACAGATACGCAGTATTTT
. | TRBD1 | TRBJ1-1 | TRBV18 | CASSGRQGAVGEAFF | TGTGCCAGCTCAGGACGACAGGGGGCGGTCGGTGAAGCTTTCTTT
once | TRBD2 | TRBJ2-1 | TRBV6-1 | CASSELADSYNEQFF | TGTGCCAGCAGTGAACTAGCGGACTCCTACAATGAGCAGTTCTTC
. | . | TRBJ1-1 | TRBV3-1/TRBV3-2 | CASSQDPSTEAFF | TGTGCCAGCAGCCAAGATCCCAGTACTGAAGCTTTCTTT
. | . | TRBJ1-5 | TRBV28 | CASSWGNQPQHF | TGTGCCAGCTCCTGGGGGAATCAGCCCCAGCATTTT
. | TRBD1 | TRBJ2-7 | TRBV6-2/TRBV6-3 | CASSHTTGGEKIYEQYF | TGTGCCAGCAGCCATACGACAGGGGGGGAAAAAATCTACGAGCAGTACTTC
. | . | TRBJ1-2 | TRBV28 | CASSLGGLQGGYTF | TGTGCCAGCAGTTTAGGGGGGCTCCAGGGTGGCTACACCTTC
. | . | TRBJ1-2 | TRBV3-1/TRBV3-2 | CASRGAYGYTF | TGTGCCAGCCGGGGAGCCTATGGCTACACCTTC
. | . | TRBJ1-1 | TRBV27 | CASSPGAALEAFF | TGTGCCAGCAGTCCAGGGGCGGCTCTTGAAGCTTTCTTT
. | TRBD1 | TRBJ1-1 | TRBV3-1/TRBV3-2 | CASSPNRGQAFF | TGTGCCAGCAGCCCCAACAGGGGCCAAGCTTTCTTT
. | . | TRBJ1-1 | TRBV2 | CASSGWGTEAFF | TGTGCCAGCAGCGGTTGGGGCACTGAAGCTTTCTTT
. | . | TRBJ2-2 | TRBV3-1/TRBV3-2 | CASSQALAERTGELFF | TGTGCCAGCAGCCAAGCTCTAGCAGAGAGGACCGGGGAGCTGTTTTTT
. | TRBD2 | TRBJ2-2 | TRBV9 | CASSVSKRGATNTGELFF | TGTGCCAGCAGCGTGTCTAAGCGGGGGGCAACGAACACCGGGGAGCTGTTTTTT
. | TRBD1 | TRBJ1-1 | TRBV5-1 | CASSRDRVGTEAFF | TGCGCCAGCAGCAGAGACAGGGTGGGCACTGAAGCTTTCTTT
. | . | TRBJ1-2 | TRBV4-1 | CASSQEFRESPNYGYTF | TGCGCCAGCAGCCAAGAGTTTAGGGAGTCTCCTAACTATGGCTACACCTTC
. | TRBD1 | TRBJ1-4 | TRBV29-1 | CSVEDRAFEKLFF | TGCAGCGTGGAAGACAGGGCCTTTGAAAAACTGTTTTTT
. | . | TRBJ2-1 | TRBV10-1 | CASSRTYNEQFF | TGCGCCAGCAGCCGGACATACAATGAGCAGTTCTTC
. | . | TRBJ2-7 | TRBV15 | CATSRDSGRWSYEQYF | TGTGCCACCAGCAGAGATTCAGGGAGATGGTCCTACGAGCAGTACTTC
. | . | TRBJ1-2 | TRBV27 | CASSLEPGGGYTF | TGTGCCAGCAGTTTAGAGCCGGGCGGTGGCTACACCTTC